This T cell receptor beta chain was recovered during a study of T cell responses to AZD1222 COVID-19 vaccine. Overall study context: Second-dose intervals of approximately 4 or approximately 12 weeks were pooled.

Clones were read by immunoSEQ multiplex PCR, and TCRdb kept only the in-frame ones, dropping some. The sample has about 120,000 clones, roughly 88% seen once; the top ten hold roughly 6.2%. Points from the study as a whole: Spike-specific TCR breadth and depth went up after people got two AZD1222 doses. Clonal diversity was possibly underestimated, and the donors were mostly white British, with more females. Sampling captured repertoires only after the peak T cell response.

With respect to this clone: Its cognate antigen is unknown.

Germline loops: CDR1 SNHLY, CDR2 FYNNEI. The CDR3 consists of 18 residues. The junction had 13 bases not matched to a gene; V was cut back by 0 bases and J by 2 bases. This TCR was sampled from an adult in good health. This sample comprised peripheral blood, obtained on day 0 of AZD1222 vaccination. The V gene is TRBV2, the J gene TRBJ2-7; 7 nucleotides match TRBD1. The CDR3 DNA is TGTGCCAGCAGTGAAGCGGTATACCAGACAGGGAGCGCCTACGAGCAGTACTTC. Residues: CASSEAVYQTGSAYEQYF.